This TCR beta chain was captured by sequencing in a study of identical twins. Study results and caveats: Zero-insertion analyses were open to partial confounding by invariant MAIT and iNKT cells.

This clonotype was seen a few times. Its antigen is unknown. Each CDR3 protein is one row after TCRdb ran MiXCR on the 5' RACE reads. Here the sample spans some 790,000 distinct CDR3 sequences, 15% to 20% being singletons. The sample was also linked to a second study, of T cells expressing NK-cell markers.

The sequence was collected from a woman in her late teens or twenties in good health. Sequenced sample: PBMCs.

In DNA, the CDR3 is TGCGCCAGCAGGGGGACAGGGAGCTACGAGCAGTACTTC. Amino acids: CASRGTGSYEQYF. The chain couples TRBV5-1 to TRBJ2-7; 9 bases map to TRBD1. Unmatched junction bases numbered 3, after V lost 5 bases and J lost 3 bases. CDR3 size: 13 residues. Germline CDR1 reads SGHRS; CDR2 reads YFSETQ.